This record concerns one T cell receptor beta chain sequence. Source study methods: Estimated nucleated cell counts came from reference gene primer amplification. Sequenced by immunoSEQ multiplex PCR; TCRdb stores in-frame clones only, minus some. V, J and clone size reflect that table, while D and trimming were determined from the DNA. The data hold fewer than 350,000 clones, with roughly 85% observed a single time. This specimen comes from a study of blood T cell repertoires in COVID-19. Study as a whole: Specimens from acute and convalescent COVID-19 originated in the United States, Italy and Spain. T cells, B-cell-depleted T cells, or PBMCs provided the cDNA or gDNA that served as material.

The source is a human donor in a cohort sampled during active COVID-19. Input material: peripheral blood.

CDR3 residues: CASSLGGAEPQHF. DNA for the CDR3: TGTGCCAGCAGTTTAGGTGGGGCCGAGCCCCAGCATTTT. This sequence joins TRBV27 and TRBJ1-5; a weak D match, TRBD1 (5 bases). This CDR3 contains 13 residues. Germline V CDR1 and CDR2: MNHEY, SMNVEV (reference sequence). Trimming stripped 2 bases from V and 8 bases from J, with 10 bases between.